This paragraph covers one T cell receptor beta chain sequence. This entry belongs to a study of blood T cell repertoires in COVID-19. Whole-study context: Samples representing acute and convalescent COVID-19 were sourced from the United States, Italy and Spain. The analysed material was cDNA or gDNA that came from T cells, B-cell-depleted T cells, or PBMCs.

Per the original methods: Amplifying reference gene primers gave estimates of nucleated cell counts. Profiling relied on immunoSEQ multiplex PCR, and the TCRdb table lists in-frame clones only, not all of them. Clonal size and the V and J genes are those of that table, whereas D and trimming came from the DNA. This sample has hundreds of thousands of clones, with less than 90% found just once. The TCR sequence derives from a woman aged 50 to 60 with acute or convalescent COVID-19. The sequenced sample was peripheral blood.

The CDR3 DNA is TGTGCCAGCTCACAACAGGGTAGTCAGCCCCAGCATTTT. As protein: CASSQQGSQPQHF. The chain is built from TRBV18 and TRBJ1-5; possibly TRBD1 for D (6 bases). Germline V gives CDR1 KGHSH, CDR2 LQKENI. CDR3 length: 13 amino acids. V shed 4 bases and J shed 6 bases, with 10 bases lying between them. Using reference TRBV18 and TRBJ1-5 for the parts outside the CDR3, the full variable domain is NAGVMQNPRHLVRRRGQEARLRCSPMKGHSHVYWYRQLPEEGLKFMVYLQKENIIDESGMPKERFSAEFPKEGPSILRIQQVVRGDSAAYFCASSQQGSQPQHFGDGTRLSIL.